One and the same sample provided the 21 T cell receptor beta chains below, sequenced in a study of a mutant IDH1 vaccine in newly diagnosed glioma. The assay was immunoSEQ multiplex PCR, and TCRdb's table has in-frame clones only and misses some. The sample shows 20,000 to 25,000 clones, around 93% of them seen only once. The time point here: baseline, week 1 (first vaccination visit). Treatment indicated: pre-vaccination baseline after standard-of-care therapy. This specimen was PBMCs, taken from a glioma patient treated with radiotherapy, temozolomide or both. The receptors originated from a man between 35 and 55 years old with glioma.

This chain uses TRBV10-2 with TRBJ1-4, with TRBD1 matching over 7 bases. The CDR3 has 18 amino acids. Trimming cost V 3 bases and J 0 bases; bases outside gene matches: 10. The germline CDR1 and CDR2 sequences are WSHSY and SAAADI. CDR3 in amino acids: CASSELGGGGTTNEKLFF. The DNA of the CDR3 is TGCGCCAGCAGTGAACTAGGGGGCGGGGGCACAACTAATGAAAAACTGTTTTTT.

In DNA form, the CDR3 reads TGCGCCAGCAGCTTTGGACAGCTTCAGACTGAAGCTTTCTTT. Its protein is CASSFGQLQTEAFF. The rearrangement joins TRBV5-1 to TRBJ1-1; maybe TRBD1 (6 bases). CDR3 length equals 14 residues. V gave up 2 bases and J gave up 5 bases, with 13 bases separating them. Germline V gene lookup returns CDR1 SGHRS and CDR2 YFSETQ.

The chain joins TRBV5-1 to TRBJ2-7; 8 bases align to TRBD1. J lost 4 bases, V lost 0 bases, and 6 bases had no gene match. The V gene's germline CDR1 is SGHRS and CDR2 YFSETQ. The CDR3 spans 15 residues. Here the CDR3 DNA reads TGCGCCAGCAGCTTGGACGGACAGGGATTATACGAGCAGTACTTC. Protein sequence: CASSLDGQGLYEQYF.

This rearrangement joins TRBV28 to TRBJ2-5; D is possibly TRBD2 (6 bases). Germline V gene sequence: CDR1 MDHEN, CDR2 SYDVKM. The CDR3 covers 12 residues. Trimming left V 8 bases short and J 5 bases short, with 12 bases between. CDR3 nucleotides: TGTGCCAGCGGGGAGGTGGGGGAGACCCAGTACTTC. It yields the protein CASGEVGETQYF.

This sequence joins TRBV18 and TRBJ2-3; 7 bases line up with TRBD1. This CDR3 contains 15 residues. J gave up 4 bases and V 5 bases, and 9 bases lay outside the gene matches. Looked up from germline, CDR1 is KGHSH and CDR2 is LQKENI. CDR3 in amino acids: CASSTTNRGPDTQYF. The CDR3 DNA follows: TGTGCCAGCTCAACGACGAACAGGGGCCCAGATACGCAGTATTTT.

The J gene is TRBJ1-5, the V gene TRBV6-1, with no clear D. This CDR3 has 17 residues. CDR1 is MNHNS and CDR2 is SASEGT in the germline V gene. The V gene lost 3 bases and the J gene lost 2 bases, with 17 bases spanning the gap. In DNA form, the CDR3 reads TGTGCCAGCAGTGAGGGGTGGGGAGGTCGTGGCAATCAGCCCCAGCATTTT. Protein: CASSEGWGGRGNQPQHF.

This chain uses TRBV11-2 with TRBJ2-7; a possible D gene is TRBD2 (7 bases). Germline V CDR1 and CDR2: SGHAT, FQNNGV. Trimming stripped 4 bases from V and 2 bases from J, with 12 bases between. The CDR3 is 14 amino acids. This CDR3 is CASSWGGVTYEQYF. DNA for the CDR3: TGTGCCAGCAGCTGGGGGGGCGTTACCTACGAGCAGTACTTC.

The chain employs TRBV6-5 and TRBJ1-4, with D possibly matching TRBD1 (5 bases). This CDR3 spans 14 amino acids. V was cut by 5 bases and J by 5 bases, with 12 bases left in between. Germline CDR1 is MNHEY and CDR2 is SVGAGI. CDR3 sequence: CASSRTRQNEKLFF. CDR3 in DNA: TGTGCCAGCAGTCGAACCCGACAGAATGAAAAACTGTTTTTT.

The chain carries TRBV7-2 and TRBJ1-6; 8 positions match TRBD1. The CDR3 is 15 residues long. With V trimmed by 3 bases and J by 8 bases, 6 bases remained unmatched. Germline V gene data show CDR1 as SGHTA and CDR2 as FQGNSA. The CDR3 region is CASSLFQGADSPLHF. The CDR3 DNA reads as TGTGCCAGCAGCTTGTTTCAGGGGGCAGATTCACCCCTCCACTTT.

The chain is built from TRBV10-3 and TRBJ2-3; 11 nucleotides agree with TRBD2. This CDR3 contains 18 residues. Germline values: CDR1 ENHRY, CDR2 SYGVKD. V dropped 3 bases and J dropped 1; count of bases not matched to a gene: 9. CDR3 residues: CAISETILAGERTDTQYF. In DNA, the CDR3 is TGTGCCATCAGTGAAACAATACTAGCGGGGGAGCGCACAGATACGCAGTATTTT.

Only a few counts were recorded for this clone. The CDR3 is CASSGVVWRTGVNTEAFF. DNA for the CDR3: TGTGCCAGCAGTGGGGTAGTCTGGCGGACAGGAGTCAACACTGAAGCTTTCTTT. V usage is TRBV2 and J usage is TRBJ1-1; 7 bases are a match to TRBD1. The CDR3 is 18 residues long. V shed 4 bases and J 2 bases; nucleotides not matched to a gene: 16. Germline CDR1 SNHLY, CDR2 FYNNEI.

The rearrangement links TRBV27 to TRBJ2-7, with D possibly being TRBD1 (6 bases). Trimming left V 5 bases short and J 6 bases short, with 11 bases between. Germline V gene lookup returns CDR1 MNHEY and CDR2 SMNVEV (reference sequence). The CDR3 runs 12 residues. CDR3 in amino acids: CASSGYRAEQYF. CDR3 sequence (DNA): TGTGCCAGCAGTGGATACAGGGCCGAGCAGTACTTC.

V is TRBV20-1 and J is TRBJ2-7; 7 bases align to TRBD2. The J segment lost 5 bases and the V segment lost 3 bases, leaving 1 base of the junction unmatched. The germline V gene has CDR1 DFQATT and CDR2 SNEGSKA (reference sequence). The CDR3 contains 11 residues. CDR3 nucleotides: TGCAGTGCTAGTCGGGGGGACGAGCAGTACTTC. Its protein product is CSASRGDEQYF.

The chain is built from TRBV18 and TRBJ1-6; maybe TRBD1 (5 bases). V was shortened by 2 bases and J by 10 bases, with 12 bases between the two germline ends. Germline CDR1 KGHSH, CDR2 LQKENI. The CDR3 runs to 14 residues. The CDR3 loop is CASSPAGIRSPLHF. In DNA, the CDR3 is TGTGCCAGCTCACCAGCAGGGATTCGGTCACCCCTCCACTTT.

The V and J genes are TRBV2 and TRBJ1-2; no reliable D call. Between the trimmed V and J ends, which lost 6 bases and 2 bases, there was a span of 16 bases. Germline V gives CDR1 SNHLY, CDR2 FYNNEI. This CDR3 comprises 15 residues. The CDR3 loop reads CASSSPRNTNYGYTF. CDR3 bases: TGTGCCAGCAGCTCCCCGCGCAACACCAACTATGGCTACACCTTC.

J is TRBJ1-4 and V is TRBV6-5; 7 nucleotides agree with TRBD1. The V gene's germline CDR1 is MNHEY and CDR2 SVGAGI. The CDR3 loop spans 12 amino acids. The V and J ends lost 10 bases and 6 bases, in that order; junction bases with no gene match: 5. DNA of the CDR3: TGTGCCACCCGACAGGGAGATGAAAAACTGTTTTTT. Amino acids: CATRQGDEKLFF.

The chain is built from TRBV29-1 and TRBJ2-3; D may match TRBD1 or TRBD2 (5 bases each). Germline V gene lookup returns CDR1 SQVTM and CDR2 ANQGSEA. The CDR3 spans 15 residues. Trimming took 1 base from V and 0 from J, leaving 11 bases between them. In DNA, the CDR3 is TGCAGCGTTGAAGGGGGACGGCGAAGCACAGATACGCAGTATTTT. It translates to CSVEGGRRSTDTQYF.

V and J are TRBV7-2 and TRBJ1-6; tentatively, D is TRBD1 (6 bases). Trimming cost V 4 bases and J 7 bases, with 14 bases left between them. CDR1 and CDR2 (germline): SGHTA, FQGNSA. This CDR3 spans 15 amino acids. CDR3 region: CASSSGAGGNSPLHF. Here the CDR3 DNA reads TGTGCCAGCAGCTCAGGGGCAGGTGGAAATTCACCCCTCCACTTT.

This chain links TRBV19 with TRBJ1-1; maybe TRBD1 (5 bases). V dropped 3 bases and J dropped 2 bases, with 19 bases sitting between them. Germline CDR1 LNHDA, CDR2 SQIVND (reference sequence). The CDR3 sequence is 17 residues long. The chain's CDR3 is CASSIGEGEGINTEAFF. As DNA, the CDR3 is TGTGCCAGTAGTATTGGGGAGGGAGAGGGGATCAACACTGAAGCTTTCTTT.

The chain carries TRBV2 and TRBJ1-1, with D maybe TRBD1 (6 bases). CDR3 size: 14 residues. The V and J ends lost 2 bases and 11 bases respectively, with 18 bases between them. The V gene's germline CDR1 is SNHLY and CDR2 FYNNEI. As DNA, the CDR3 is TGTGCCAGCAGTGAAATTGGGCGTACAGGGACGGCTTTCTTT. Translated, it gives CASSEIGRTGTAFF.

V is TRBV29-1 and J is TRBJ2-1, with TRBD2 matching over 8 bases. Losses at the gene ends were 1 base for V and 5 bases for J; bases not matched to a gene: 7. Germline-derived CDR1 and CDR2 are SQVTM and ANQGSEA. The CDR3 totals 15 residues. The CDR3 coding sequence is TGCAGCGTTGAAGGTCCACTAGCGGAGAACAATGAGCAGTTCTTC. It specifies CSVEGPLAENNEQFF.